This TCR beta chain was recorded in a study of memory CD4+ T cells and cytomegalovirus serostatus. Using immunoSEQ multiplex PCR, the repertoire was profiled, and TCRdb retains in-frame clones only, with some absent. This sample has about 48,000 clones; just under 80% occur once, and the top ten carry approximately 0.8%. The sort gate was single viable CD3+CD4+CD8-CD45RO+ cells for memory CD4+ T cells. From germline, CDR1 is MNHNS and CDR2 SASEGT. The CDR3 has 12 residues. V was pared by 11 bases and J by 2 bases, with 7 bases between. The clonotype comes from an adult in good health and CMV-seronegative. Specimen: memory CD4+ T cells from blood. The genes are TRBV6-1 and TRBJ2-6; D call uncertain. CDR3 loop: CALRTGANVLTF. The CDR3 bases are TGTGCCCTTAGAACTGGGGCCAACGTCCTGACTTTC.